The entry that follows covers one T cell receptor beta chain sequence. The investigators reverse transcribed all of the isolated RNA, so they sequenced expressed TCRB transcripts. Samples of naive, central memory and regulatory T cells yielded a mean of about 3.8 million reads. TCRdb's copy holds only in-frame clones and misses some; the assay was immunoSEQ multiplex PCR. The sample shows under 450,000 clones, approximately 13% of them seen only once. This entry is derived from a study of beta chain features in type 1 diabetes. With 4 bases removed from V and 0 bases from J, the gap between germline ends came to 10 bases. Per germline, CDR1 SGHNT and CDR2 YYREEE (reference sequence). There are 14 residues in the CDR3.

Sequencing was performed on naive CD4+ T cells from blood. V gene TRBV5-4 combines with J gene TRBJ1-1; D might be TRBD1 (6 bases). The TCR originated in a man between 25 and 39 years old in good health. The DNA for the CDR3 is TGTGCCAGCAGCCCAGGGGCGGTGAACACTGAAGCTTTCTTT. Encoded protein: CASSPGAVNTEAFF.